This TCR beta chain was documented in a study of T cell responses to AZD1222 COVID-19 vaccine. Whole-study findings and limits: Spike-specific TCR depth and breadth grew after two AZD1222 doses.

The CDR3 sequence is 15 residues long. Germline-derived CDR1 and CDR2 are SEHNR and FQNEAQ (reference sequence). The V and J ends lost 3 bases and 3 bases respectively, with 15 bases between them. A word on this clone: Its cognate antigen is unknown.

The assay was immunoSEQ multiplex PCR, and TCRdb's table has in-frame clones only and misses some. The sample consists of tens of thousands of clones, about nine tenths of them appearing once. The sample was peripheral blood, taken on day 0 of AZD1222 vaccination. This chain joins TRBV7-9 and TRBJ2-7; TRBD1 or TRBD2 may be the D gene (5 bases each). The receptor was isolated from an adult in good health. The CDR3 reads CASSLGPLNLYEQYF. CDR3 nucleotide sequence: TGTGCCAGCAGCTTGGGACCTCTGAACCTCTACGAGCAGTACTTC.